The rows below give T cell receptor beta chains drawn from one sample of a study of T cell responses to AZD1222 COVID-19 vaccine. The data were produced by immunoSEQ multiplex PCR, yet TCRdb's version contains in-frame clones alone and is incomplete. The repertoire holds approximately 88,000 clones, around 90% seen once, with about 5% in the top ten. The sequenced sample was peripheral blood, obtained on day 0 of AZD1222 vaccination. The receptors derive from an adult in good health. The CDR3 runs from the conserved cysteine through the conserved F or W. The D gene is left open where the match is weak. Only some rows state a clone size, as once, few, many or a class for expanded clones.

CDR3 length: 12
J gene: TRBJ2-1
V gene: TRBV7-2
D gene: TRBD1
clone size: .
CDR3 DNA: TGTGCCAGCGGGACAGGGATATATGAGCAGTTCTTC
CDR3 protein: CASGTGIYEQFF

CDR3 length: 14
J gene: TRBJ1-5
V gene: TRBV7-2
D gene: .
clone size: .
CDR3 DNA: TGTGCCAGCAGCTTCGCAGTGGCTAATCAGCCCCAGCATTTT
CDR3 protein: CASSFAVANQPQHF

CDR3 length: 15
J gene: TRBJ1-3
V gene: TRBV5-1
D gene: .
clone size: .
CDR3 DNA: TGCGCCAGCAGCGGGACGCAGAGCTCTGGAAACACCATATATTTT
CDR3 protein: CASSGTQSSGNTIYF

CDR3 length: 14
J gene: TRBJ1-4
V gene: TRBV5-1
D gene: TRBD1
clone size: .
CDR3 DNA: TGCGCCAGCAGCTTGTTGACAGGGAGAGAAAAACTGTTTTTT
CDR3 protein: CASSLLTGREKLFF

CDR3 length: 13
J gene: TRBJ2-5
V gene: TRBV7-8
D gene: TRBD2
clone size: .
CDR3 DNA: TGTGCCAGCAGCCTGGGACTACAAGAGACCCAGTACTTC
CDR3 protein: CASSLGLQETQYF

CDR3 length: 16
J gene: TRBJ1-3
V gene: TRBV7-9
D gene: .
clone size: .
CDR3 DNA: TGTGCCAGCAGCTTAGTGGCACCACGCTCTGGAAACACCATATATTTT
CDR3 protein: CASSLVAPRSGNTIYF

CDR3 length: 12
J gene: TRBJ2-5
V gene: TRBV2
D gene: .
clone size: once
CDR3 DNA: TGTGCCAGCAGTTCCGTCCGGCAGACCCAGTACTTC
CDR3 protein: CASSSVRQTQYF

CDR3 length: 15
J gene: TRBJ2-3
V gene: TRBV7-6
D gene: TRBD2
clone size: .
CDR3 DNA: TGTGCCAGCAGCCGGACTAGCGGGAGCACGAATACGCAGTATTTT
CDR3 protein: CASSRTSGSTNTQYF

CDR3 length: 13
J gene: TRBJ2-3
V gene: TRBV5-1
D gene: .
clone size: .
CDR3 DNA: TGCGCCAGCAGCTTTTGGGGGCGCGATACGCAGTATTTT
CDR3 protein: CASSFWGRDTQYF

CDR3 length: 14
J gene: TRBJ1-6
V gene: TRBV4-1
D gene: .
clone size: .
CDR3 DNA: TGCGCCAGCAGCCAAGTGAGGTATAATTCACCCCTCCACTTT
CDR3 protein: CASSQVRYNSPLHF

CDR3 length: 15
J gene: TRBJ1-1
V gene: TRBV13
D gene: .
clone size: .
CDR3 DNA: TGTGCCAGCAGCTTACTTGGGGACCCGAACACTGAAGCTTTCTTT
CDR3 protein: CASSLLGDPNTEAFF

CDR3 length: 15
J gene: TRBJ2-5
V gene: TRBV15
D gene: .
clone size: .
CDR3 DNA: TGTGCCACCAGCAGAGATCTGGGGACCCAAGAGACCCAGTACTTC
CDR3 protein: CATSRDLGTQETQYF

CDR3 length: 14
J gene: TRBJ2-7
V gene: TRBV9
D gene: .
clone size: .
CDR3 DNA: TGTGCCAGCAGCGGGGGACTGACACACTACGAGCAGTACTTC
CDR3 protein: CASSGGLTHYEQYF

CDR3 length: 16
J gene: TRBJ1-6
V gene: TRBV5-1
D gene: .
clone size: .
CDR3 DNA: TGCGCCAGCAGCTTGGAGGCGCCCGTTTATAATTCACCCCTCCACTTT
CDR3 protein: CASSLEAPVYNSPLHF

CDR3 length: 14
J gene: TRBJ2-3
V gene: TRBV5-1
D gene: TRBD2
clone size: .
CDR3 DNA: TGCGCCAGCAGCCAGACTAGCGGGACGGATACGCAGTATTTT
CDR3 protein: CASSQTSGTDTQYF

CDR3 length: 13
J gene: TRBJ2-7
V gene: TRBV10-2
D gene: .
clone size: .
CDR3 DNA: TGCGCCAGCAGTGAAACCCCATCCTACGAGCAGTACTTC
CDR3 protein: CASSETPSYEQYF